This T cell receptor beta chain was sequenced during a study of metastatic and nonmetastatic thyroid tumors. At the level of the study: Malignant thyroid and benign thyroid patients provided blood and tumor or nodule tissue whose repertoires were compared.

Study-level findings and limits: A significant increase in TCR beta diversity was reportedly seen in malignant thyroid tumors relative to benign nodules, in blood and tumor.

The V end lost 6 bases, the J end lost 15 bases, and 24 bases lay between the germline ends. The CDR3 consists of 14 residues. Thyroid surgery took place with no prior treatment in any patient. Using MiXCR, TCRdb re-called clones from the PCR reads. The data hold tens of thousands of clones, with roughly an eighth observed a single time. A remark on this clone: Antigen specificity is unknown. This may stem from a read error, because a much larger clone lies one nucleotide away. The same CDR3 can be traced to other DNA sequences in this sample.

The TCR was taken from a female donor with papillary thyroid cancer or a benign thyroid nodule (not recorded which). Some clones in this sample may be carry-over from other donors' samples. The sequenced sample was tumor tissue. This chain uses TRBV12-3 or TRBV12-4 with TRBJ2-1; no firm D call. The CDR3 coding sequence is TGTGCCAGCAGCCTTTTGTCTGATCCCAAGTTTTCGTTCTTC. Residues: CASSLLSDPKFSFF.